The clone carrying this T cell receptor beta chain has a count of ten or more. The record originates from a study of patients and donors after allogeneic stem cell transplantation. The CDR3 has 13 residues. V was cut by 5 bases and J by 8 bases, with 15 bases left in between. MiXCR, applied by TCRdb to the RT-PCR reads, yields one record per CDR3 protein. The sample holds about 960,000 distinct CDR3 sequences, about a sixth seen once. The V gene is TRBV12-3 or TRBV12-4, the J gene TRBJ1-2, with D unclear. The receptor's source is a human donor who was either an allogeneic HSCT recipient or a stem cell or donor lymphocyte infusion donor (not recorded which). It is not recorded whose cells these are; they may come from a transplant donor. The sequenced sample was blood, either unsorted or a sorted T cell fraction (not recorded which). The chain's CDR3 is CASSRKGGRGYTF. The DNA for the CDR3 is TGTGCCAGCAGTCGCAAAGGCGGACGCGGCTACACCTTC.